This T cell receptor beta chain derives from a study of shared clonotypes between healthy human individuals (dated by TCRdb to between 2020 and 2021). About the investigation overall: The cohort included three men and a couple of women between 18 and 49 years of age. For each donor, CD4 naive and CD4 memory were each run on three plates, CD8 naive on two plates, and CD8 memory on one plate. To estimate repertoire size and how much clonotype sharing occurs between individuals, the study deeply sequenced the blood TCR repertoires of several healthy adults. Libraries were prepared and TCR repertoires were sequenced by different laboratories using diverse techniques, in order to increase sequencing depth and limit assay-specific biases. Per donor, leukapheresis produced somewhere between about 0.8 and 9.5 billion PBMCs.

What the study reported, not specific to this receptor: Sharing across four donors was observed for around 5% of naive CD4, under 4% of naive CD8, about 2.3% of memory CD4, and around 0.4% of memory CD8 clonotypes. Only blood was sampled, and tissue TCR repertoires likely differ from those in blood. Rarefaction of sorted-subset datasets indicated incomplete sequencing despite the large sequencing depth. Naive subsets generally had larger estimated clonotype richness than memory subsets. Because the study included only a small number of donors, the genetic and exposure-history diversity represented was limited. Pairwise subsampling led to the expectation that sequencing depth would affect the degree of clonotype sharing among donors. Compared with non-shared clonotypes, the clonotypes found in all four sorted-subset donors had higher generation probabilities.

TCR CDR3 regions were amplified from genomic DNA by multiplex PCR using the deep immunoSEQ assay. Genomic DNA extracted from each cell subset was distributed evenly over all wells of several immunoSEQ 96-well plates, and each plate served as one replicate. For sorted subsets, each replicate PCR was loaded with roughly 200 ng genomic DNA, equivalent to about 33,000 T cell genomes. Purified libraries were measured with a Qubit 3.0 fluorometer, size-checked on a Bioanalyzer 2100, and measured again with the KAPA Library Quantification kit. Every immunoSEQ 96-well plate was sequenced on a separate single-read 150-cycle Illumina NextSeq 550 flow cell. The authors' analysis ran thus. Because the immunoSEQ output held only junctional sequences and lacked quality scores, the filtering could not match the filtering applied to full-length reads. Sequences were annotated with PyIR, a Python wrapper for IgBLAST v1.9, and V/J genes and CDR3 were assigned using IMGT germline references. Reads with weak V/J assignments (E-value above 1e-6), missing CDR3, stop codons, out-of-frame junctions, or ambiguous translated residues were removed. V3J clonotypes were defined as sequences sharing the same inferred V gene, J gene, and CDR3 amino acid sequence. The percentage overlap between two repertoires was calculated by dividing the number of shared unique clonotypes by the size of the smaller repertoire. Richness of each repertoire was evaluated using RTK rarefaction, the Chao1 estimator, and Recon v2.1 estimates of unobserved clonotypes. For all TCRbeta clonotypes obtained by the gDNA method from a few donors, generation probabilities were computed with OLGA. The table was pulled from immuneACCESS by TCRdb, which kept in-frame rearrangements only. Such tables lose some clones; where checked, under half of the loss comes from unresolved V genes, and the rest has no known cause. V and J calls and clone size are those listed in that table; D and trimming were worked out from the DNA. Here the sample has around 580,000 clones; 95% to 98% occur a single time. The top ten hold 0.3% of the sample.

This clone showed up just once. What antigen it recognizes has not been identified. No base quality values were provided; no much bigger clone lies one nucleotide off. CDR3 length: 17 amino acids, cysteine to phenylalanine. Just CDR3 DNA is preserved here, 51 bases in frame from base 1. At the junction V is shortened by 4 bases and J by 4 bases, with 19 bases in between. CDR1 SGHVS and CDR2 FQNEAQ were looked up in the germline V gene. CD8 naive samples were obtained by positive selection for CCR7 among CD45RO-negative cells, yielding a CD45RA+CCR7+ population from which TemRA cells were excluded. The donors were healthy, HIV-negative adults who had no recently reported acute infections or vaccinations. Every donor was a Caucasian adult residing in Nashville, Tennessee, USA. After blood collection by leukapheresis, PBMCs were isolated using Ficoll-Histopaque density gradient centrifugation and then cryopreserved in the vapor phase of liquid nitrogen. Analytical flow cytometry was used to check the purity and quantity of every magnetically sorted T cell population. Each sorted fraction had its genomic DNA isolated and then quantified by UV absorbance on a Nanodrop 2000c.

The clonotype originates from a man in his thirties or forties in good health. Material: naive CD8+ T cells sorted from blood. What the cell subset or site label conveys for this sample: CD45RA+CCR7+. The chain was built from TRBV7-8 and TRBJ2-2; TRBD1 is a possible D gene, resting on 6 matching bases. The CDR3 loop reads CASSSKRWGLFTGELFF. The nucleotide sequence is TGTGCCAGCAGCTCAAAGCGGTGGGGGCTGTTCACCGGGGAGCTGTTTTTT.